These 12 T cell receptor beta chains share one sample of origin, sequenced in a study of T cell responses to AZD1222 COVID-19 vaccine. Using immunoSEQ multiplex PCR, the repertoire was profiled, and TCRdb retains in-frame clones only, with some absent. This sample has 150,000 or so clones; around nine tenths occur once, and the top ten carry approximately 4.7%. The specimen comprised peripheral blood, sampled on day 0 of AZD1222 vaccination. Receptors originate from an adult in good health.

V gene TRBV27 combines with J gene TRBJ1-2; the D gene is possibly TRBD1 (6 bases). The germline gives CDR1 MNHEY, CDR2 SMNVEV (reference sequence). V was trimmed by 4 bases and J by 3 bases, leaving 9 bases between them. The CDR3 is 13 amino acids. Written as DNA, the CDR3 is TGTGCCAGCAGTTCAGGGGTGGACTATGGCTACACCTTC. Translation gives CASSSGVDYGYTF.

DNA of the CDR3: TGTGCCAGCAGCCAGGACAGGGCTGAAGCTTTCTTT. This sequence encodes CASSQDRAEAFF. V is TRBV7-8 and J is TRBJ1-1, with 8 positions matching TRBD1. The CDR3 contains 12 residues. After removal of 5 bases from V and 6 bases from J, the junction contained 2 bases not matched to a gene. Germline CDR1 reads SGHVS; CDR2 reads FQNEAQ.

The chain couples TRBV11-2 to TRBJ2-3, with 12 nucleotides matching TRBD2. The CDR3 has 17 amino acids. The trim removed 5 bases at V and 0 bases at J, leaving 6 bases unmatched. Germline V CDR1 and CDR2: SGHAT, FQNNGV. CDR3 nucleotide sequence: TGTGCCAGCAGCAAACTAGCGGGAGGTTCTAGCACAGATACGCAGTATTTT. This encodes CASSKLAGGSSTDTQYF. Full variable domain (rest looked up from reference TRBV11-2 and TRBJ2-3): EAGVAQSPRYKIIEKRQSVAFWCNPISGHATLYWYQQILGQGPKLLIQFQNNGVVDDSQLPKDRFSAERLKGVDSTLKIQPAKLEDSAVYLCASSKLAGGSSTDTQYFGPGTRLTVL.

V is TRBV6-1 and J is TRBJ1-2, with D possibly being TRBD1 (5 bases). This CDR3 has 14 amino acids. The germline V gene encodes CDR1 MNHNS and CDR2 SASEGT. Trimming cost V 0 bases and J 4 bases, with 9 bases left between them. CDR3 coding DNA: TGTGCCAGCAGTGAAGCCGCAGGGACCTATGGCTACACCTTC. It yields the protein CASSEAAGTYGYTF.

This rearrangement joins TRBV9 to TRBJ1-3; D unresolved. The CDR3 has 12 residues. Germline V gene sequence: CDR1 SGDLS, CDR2 YYNGEE. V lost 0 bases and J lost 11, with 9 bases in between. The CDR3 loop reads CASSVEVTAIYF. CDR3 DNA: TGTGCCAGCAGCGTAGAGGTAACGGCCATATATTTT.

The chain joins TRBV7-9 to TRBJ2-3; D remains ambiguous. The germline V gene has CDR1 SEHNR and CDR2 FQNEAQ (reference sequence). CDR3 length equals 12 residues. The ends were cut back, 5 bases at V and 4 bases at J, with 7 bases in the middle. The CDR3 loop reads CASSLGPDTQYF. The CDR3 bases are TGTGCCAGCAGCCTCGGACCAGATACGCAGTATTTT. The full variable domain, with the rest looked up from reference TRBV7-9 and TRBJ2-3, is DTGVSQNPRHKITKRGQNVTFRCDPISEHNRLYWYRQTLGQGPEFLTYFQNEAQLEKSRLLSDRFSAERPKGSFSTLEIQRTEQGDSAMYLCASSLGPDTQYFGPGTRLTVL.

The V and J genes are TRBV24-1 and TRBJ2-1, with 8 nucleotides matching TRBD2. Trimming at V came to 0 bases and at J to 5 bases, leaving 8 bases not matched to a gene. Germline-derived CDR1 and CDR2 are KGHDR and SFDVKD. The CDR3 is made up of 17 amino acids. CDR3: CATSDLRRGLVDNEQFF. CDR3 bases: TGTGCCACCAGTGATTTGCGTCGGGGACTAGTCGACAATGAGCAGTTCTTC.

As DNA, the CDR3 is TGTGCCAGTACCCGGGAATACTCTGGAAACACCATATATTTT. Translated, it gives CASTREYSGNTIYF. The chain is built from TRBV19 and TRBJ1-3; D is unclear. In germline, CDR1 is LNHDA, CDR2 SQIVND (reference sequence). Between the trimmed V and J ends, which lost 7 bases and 0 bases, there was a span of 10 bases. The CDR3 totals 14 residues.

This chain joins TRBV2 and TRBJ2-7, with unresolved D. V lost 6 bases, J lost 6 bases, and 9 bases lay in between. Germline V gene lookup returns CDR1 SNHLY and CDR2 FYNNEI. The CDR3 spans 11 residues. The CDR3, as DNA: TGTGCCAGCAGGGTGTTTGGCGAGCAGTACTTC. Translated, it gives CASRVFGEQYF.

This clone was observed a handful of times. This rearrangement joins TRBV11-3 to TRBJ2-3; 13 bases agree with TRBD2. J gave up 5 bases and V 3 bases, and 2 bases lay outside the gene matches. CDR3 length: 15 residues. Germline assignment: CDR1 SGHNT and CDR2 YENEEA. The CDR3 spells CASSLGLAGLDTQYF. In nucleotides, the CDR3 is TGTGCCAGCAGCTTGGGACTAGCGGGATTAGATACGCAGTATTTT.

CDR3 protein: CASSPVGAGNSPLHF. The DNA for the CDR3 is TGTGCCAGCAGCCCGGTCGGTGCGGGGAATTCACCCCTCCACTTT. The chain couples TRBV28 to TRBJ1-6; D unresolved. This CDR3 comprises 15 residues. The germline gives CDR1 MDHEN, CDR2 SYDVKM. The V end was cut by 6 bases, the J end by 7 bases, with 16 bases between.

CDR3 sequence (DNA): TGTGCCAGCTCACCTAGGAGCGGACGCACAGATACGCAGTATTTT. This gives the protein CASSPRSGRTDTQYF. The gene calls are TRBV18 and TRBJ2-3; perhaps TRBD2 as D (5 bases). The CDR3 consists of 15 residues. In germline, CDR1 is KGHSH, CDR2 LQKENI. The V and J ends lost 3 bases and 1 base respectively, with 11 bases between them.